This TCR beta chain was identified during a study of T cell responses to AZD1222 COVID-19 vaccine (dated by TCRdb to the early 2020s). Looking at the study overall: AZD1222 recipients whose second dose came at about 4 weeks and those whose second dose came at about 12 weeks were combined into one group, since spike-specific TCR depth and breadth did not differ between the two schedules. Trial participants were enrolled into age subgroups of 18-55, 56-69 and 70-plus years, which contained approximately 150, 28 and 58 TCR-sequenced participants, respectively. TCR sequencing was performed for about 240 trial participants, of whom 200 to 210 were given two doses of AZD1222 and approximately 26 were given two doses of MenACWY control vaccine.

Points the paper makes about the study in general: Because no day 14 peak-response samples were available, repertoires were characterized only after the peak T cell response. Conclusions about previously exposed vaccinees are limited, since just six or seven AZD1222 recipients were seropositive for SARS-CoV-2 at baseline. Reportedly, almost half of the unique spike-specific TCRs recognized epitopes lying outside the regions that are mutated in the B.1.351 and B.1.1.7 variants. A significant rise in spike-specific TCR breadth and depth was observed after two AZD1222 doses relative to day 0 and relative to MenACWY recipients. The vaccine-associated CD4 TCRs covered the entire spike protein, and the dominant responses fell in regions 160-218 and 743-854. In the small 56-69-year group, the increase in depth fell short of significance, most likely because of low power. Most participants were white British and females outnumbered males, and the authors suggested that clonal diversity may have been underestimated.

The CDR3 regions of human TCRbeta chains were subjected to immunosequencing. Under the source paper's analysis protocol: TCRs in the repertoires were compared against a reference library of SARS-CoV-2-specific TCRs that had been generated with the MIRA antigen-specificity platform. Breadth was defined as the fraction of unique TCRs that were SARS-CoV-2-associated. Depth was defined as the fraction of total T cells that were SARS-CoV-2-associated. Using the MIRA data, every spike-specific TCR was mapped to the spike region that the TCR reacted to and assigned to either a CD4 or a CD8 class. Log10-transformed breadth and depth values were compared by one-way ANOVA with Sidak's multiple comparisons tests. TCRdb provides this immuneACCESS table in a form limited to in-frame rearrangements. Some clones are lacking; in checked studies, under half of them reflect an unresolved V gene, and why the rest are absent is not known. Clonal size and the V and J genes are those of that table, whereas D and trimming came from the DNA. For this sample there are roughly 120,000 clones; around nine tenths appear just once. The ten largest clones capture roughly 1.1% of the sample.

The time point label for this specimen denotes: baseline before first vaccination. The vaccinee samples were drawn from two UK trials, COV001 and COV002, one of which was a single-blind randomized controlled phase 2/3 trial testing AZD1222 (ChAdOx1 nCoV-19) in healthy adults. Trial participant PBMC samples were collected at day 0 and day 28 after the second dose for TCRbeta chain sequencing. A word on this clone: There is no known antigen for this receptor. Base qualities were left out, and no much larger clone turns up one base away.

The germline V gene supplies CDR1 SGHTA and CDR2 FQGNSA. The CDR3, from cysteine to phenylalanine, totals 17 residues. Of the read, only the CDR3 DNA is kept; its 51 bases are in frame from base 1. Trimming at the junction amounts to 2 bases on V and 0 bases on J, and the germline ends lie 16 bases apart. The chain is made from TRBV7-2 and TRBJ1-1; too little of a D gene remains to name it. The clonotype originates from an adult in good health. The material was peripheral blood, obtained on day 0 of AZD1222 vaccination. The CDR3 corresponds to CASSLSGILHMNTEAFF. The sequenced DNA is TGTGCCAGCAGCTTATCGGGGATCCTACACATGAACACTGAAGCTTTCTTT.